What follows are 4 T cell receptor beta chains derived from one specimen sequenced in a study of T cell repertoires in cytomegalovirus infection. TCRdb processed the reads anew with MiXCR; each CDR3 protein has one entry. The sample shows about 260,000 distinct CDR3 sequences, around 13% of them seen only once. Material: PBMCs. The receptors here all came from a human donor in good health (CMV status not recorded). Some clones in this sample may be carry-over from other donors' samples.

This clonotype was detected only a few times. The CDR3 bases are TGTGCCACTCGGACATCCGACAATCAGCCCCAGCATTTT. It translates to CATRTSDNQPQHF. The chain links TRBV28 to TRBJ1-5; perhaps TRBD1 as D (5 bases). Trimming took 10 bases from V and 3 from J, leaving 13 bases between them. CDR3 length: 13 amino acids. Germline assignment: CDR1 MDHEN and CDR2 SYDVKM. Full variable domain (missing parts from reference TRBV28 and TRBJ1-5): DVKVTQSSRYLVKRTGEKVFLECVQDMDHENMFWYRQDPGLGLRLIYFSYDVKMKEKGDIPEGYSVSREKKERFSLILESASTNQTSMYLCATRTSDNQPQHFGDGTRLSIL.

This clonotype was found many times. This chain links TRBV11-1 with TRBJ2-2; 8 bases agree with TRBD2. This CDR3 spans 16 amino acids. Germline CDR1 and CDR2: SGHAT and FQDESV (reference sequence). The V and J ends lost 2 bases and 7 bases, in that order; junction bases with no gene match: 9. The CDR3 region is CASSLPSGRDRGELFF. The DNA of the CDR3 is TGTGCCAGCAGCTTACCCAGCGGGAGAGACCGCGGGGAGCTGTTTTTT.

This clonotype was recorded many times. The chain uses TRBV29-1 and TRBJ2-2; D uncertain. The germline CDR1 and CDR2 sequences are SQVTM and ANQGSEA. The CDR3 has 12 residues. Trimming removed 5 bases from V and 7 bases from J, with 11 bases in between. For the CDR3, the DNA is TGCAGCGTTAGCCGATTGGACGGGGAGCTGTTTTTT. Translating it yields CSVSRLDGELFF.

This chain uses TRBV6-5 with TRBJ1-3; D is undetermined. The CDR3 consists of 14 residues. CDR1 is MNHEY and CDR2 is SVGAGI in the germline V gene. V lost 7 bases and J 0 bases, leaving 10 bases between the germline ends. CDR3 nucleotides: TGTGCCAGCACATCAGCCCACTCTGGAAACACCATATATTTT. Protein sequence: CASTSAHSGNTIYF.